The following is a TCR beta chain sequence with its context. Its antigen is currently unknown. These data belong to a study of cytomegalovirus exposure and HLA in healthy donors. About the study: The study's early data release held 75 million to 95 million unique TCRs from HLA-typed donors. Study-wide points: Researchers counted around 160 TCR beta chains as cytomegalovirus-associated.

The CDR3 runs 13 residues. Germline V CDR1 and CDR2: SGHDN, FVKESK. The V and J ends lost 1 base and 2 bases respectively, with 6 bases between them. Researchers ran the PCR with 60 Vbeta and 13 Jbeta primers. Assay used: immunoSEQ multiplex PCR; TCRdb lists only in-frame clones, some missing. Counted here are around 100,000 clones, 80% to 85% occurring once; the ten biggest clones make up over 20%. The source is a man under 40 in good health and CMV-seropositive. Sequencing was done on a sample of PBMCs. The V and J genes are TRBV14 and TRBJ2-7; D possibly corresponds to TRBD2 (6 bases). CDR3 DNA: TGTGCCAGCAGCCAAGGGGGGGCCTACGAGCAGTACTTC. Translated: CASSQGGAYEQYF.